The sequence of this T cell receptor (beta chain) was determined in a study of radiation and T cells in renal cell carcinoma. Study-wide background: Nephrectomy followed 15 Gy stereotactic body radiation by 4 weeks.

Profiled with immunoSEQ multiplex PCR; TCRdb holds only in-frame clones, not every one. Of roughly 150,000 clones in the sample, roughly 87% were seen once. Time point specified: blood 2 weeks post-SBRT. Treatment defined: 15 Gy SBRT to primary tumor, nephrectomy 4 weeks later. This CDR3 region has 15 residues. Germline V gives CDR1 SGDLS, CDR2 YYNGEE. V was pared by 0 bases and J by 6 bases, with 6 bases of the junction left unmatched. The TCR sequence derives from a woman between 45 and 60 years old with renal cell carcinoma. The chain couples TRBV9 to TRBJ2-1; 7 bases are a match to TRBD2. Source: blood, taken from a patient whose treatment included radiotherapy and nephrectomy. CDR3 sequence (DNA): TGTGCCAGCAGCGTAGGAAGCGGGGCTTTCAATGAGCAGTTCTTC. Its translation: CASSVGSGAFNEQFF. Looking up the rest from reference TRBV9 and TRBJ2-1 gives the full variable domain: DSGVTQTPKHLITATGQRVTLRCSPRSGDLSVYWYQQSLDQGLQFLIQYYNGEERAKGNILERFSAQQFPDLHSELNLSSLELGDSALYFCASSVGSGAFNEQFFGPGTRLTVL.